This TCR beta chain was captured by sequencing in a study of blood T cell repertoires in COVID-19. The authors' processing: It was from reference gene primer amplification that nucleated cell counts were estimated. Using immunoSEQ multiplex PCR, the repertoire was profiled, and TCRdb retains in-frame clones only, with some absent. V and J calls plus clone size are reproduced from that table; the DNA served to infer D and trimming. The sample contains some 210,000 clones, about 88% of which appear only once. The V end lost 5 bases, the J end lost 7 bases, and 8 bases lay between the germline ends. CDR1 MGHDK and CDR2 SYGVNS come from the germline V gene. The CDR3 length is 11 residues.

The chain recombines TRBV25-1 with TRBJ1-1; no clear D gene. The receptor was derived from a woman aged 40 to 50 with acute or convalescent COVID-19. Material: peripheral blood. CDR3: CASSFAGEAFF. CDR3 nucleotide sequence: TGTGCCAGCAGTTTTGCGGGTGAAGCTTTCTTT.